These T cell receptor beta chains were read from a single sample in a study of PD-L1 blockade in urothelial cancer. TCRdb's table, derived via immunoSEQ multiplex PCR, lists solely in-frame clones and lacks some. Seen here are 35,000 or so clones, 65% to 85% observed once, and the top ten hold approximately 16%. Here the sequenced sample was PBMCs, taken around atezolizumab (anti-PD-L1) treatment. All receptors derive from a man aged 55 to 70 with urothelial cancer. CDR3s include the opening cysteine and the closing phenylalanine or tryptophan. The order of the fields is V gene, J gene, CDR3 protein.

TRBV5-6	TRBJ1-2	CASSLAWGGEVYGYTF
TRBV28	TRBJ2-6	CASKKAGGLGANVLTF
TRBV27	TRBJ1-4	CASSIRVTNEKLFF
TRBV7-2	TRBJ2-7	CASSRSPSGDYEQYF
TRBV11-2	TRBJ2-5	CASSPFYGGRAGRQETQYF
TRBV5-1	TRBJ2-5	CASSWGQGAYFEETQYF
TRBV4-3	TRBJ1-1	CASSRGPKSTEAFF
TRBV5-1	TRBJ1-4	CASSSRWGGSEKLFF
TRBV18	TRBJ2-7	CASSIAGGYEQYF
TRBV14	TRBJ2-2	CASSQRRAGVGTGELFF
TRBV29-1	TRBJ2-1	CSVDVEDSYNEQFF
TRBV6-5	TRBJ1-5	CASSRDSRQPQHF
TRBV7-2	TRBJ1-2	CASSSTGPGLYGYTF
TRBV7-2	TRBJ2-1	CASSIYGTSGGNEQFF
TRBV5-6	TRBJ1-3	CASSLITDRYSGNTIYF
TRBV11-2	TRBJ2-7	CASSLGAYEQYF
TRBV19	TRBJ2-3	CASREGQAPTDTQYF
TRBV28	TRBJ2-7	CASKKAGQLYEQYF
TRBV7-2	TRBJ2-3	CASSFVDSYTDTQYF
TRBV5-1	TRBJ2-7	CASSTVSYEQYF
TRBV28	TRBJ2-7	CASSLETGLAYEQYF
TRBV29-1	TRBJ1-1	CSVERGEAFF
TRBV5-1	TRBJ2-1	CASSLGLAGNNEQFF
TRBV29-1	TRBJ2-5	CSVRTSGGETQYF
TRBV10-2	TRBJ2-7	CASSSGTGTYEQYF
TRBV7-2	TRBJ2-1	CASSQTTEQFF
TRBV5-1	TRBJ2-5	CASSPGTGVQETQYF
TRBV15	TRBJ2-5	CATTQGARETQYF
TRBV6-5	TRBJ1-2	CASSSRTDRGNYGYTF
TRBV5-1	TRBJ1-5	CASSAGGADQPQHF
TRBV29-1	TRBJ2-5	CSVALTGETQYF
TRBV5-1	TRBJ2-5	CASSGGQGAETQYF
TRBV30	TRBJ2-2	CAWSSWQGALRNGELFF
TRBV6-6	TRBJ2-2	CASRDQGAPNTGELFF
TRBV6-1	TRBJ1-2	CASSESGQGRAVYGYTF
TRBV6-5	TRBJ1-2	CASRGRGKDYGYTF
TRBV7-8	TRBJ2-3	CASSLAFSGSVTDTQYF
TRBV4-2	TRBJ2-1	CASSQDGNSGGLSSYNEQFF
TRBV28	TRBJ2-7	CASIPGNGPYEQYF
TRBV5-8	TRBJ2-6	CASSSRDSGANVLTF
TRBV27	TRBJ2-7	CASSLSRSYEQYF
TRBV2	TRBJ2-3	CASSKGLAGGDTQYF
TRBV30	TRBJ2-3	CAWSSRLALTPDTQYF
TRBV28	TRBJ2-2	CASSSTGDTGELFF
TRBV5-1	TRBJ1-4	CASSLDRVGGKLFF
TRBV19	TRBJ1-2	CASSPQTANYGYTF
TRBV7-2	TRBJ2-1	CASSSTGLALSFF
TRBV28	TRBJ1-5	CASSPTGLNQPQHF
TRBV7-7	TRBJ1-4	CASSLAGGEKLFF
TRBV18	TRBJ2-2	CASSPGTDTGELFF
TRBV19	TRBJ2-7	CASSIEANSYEQYF